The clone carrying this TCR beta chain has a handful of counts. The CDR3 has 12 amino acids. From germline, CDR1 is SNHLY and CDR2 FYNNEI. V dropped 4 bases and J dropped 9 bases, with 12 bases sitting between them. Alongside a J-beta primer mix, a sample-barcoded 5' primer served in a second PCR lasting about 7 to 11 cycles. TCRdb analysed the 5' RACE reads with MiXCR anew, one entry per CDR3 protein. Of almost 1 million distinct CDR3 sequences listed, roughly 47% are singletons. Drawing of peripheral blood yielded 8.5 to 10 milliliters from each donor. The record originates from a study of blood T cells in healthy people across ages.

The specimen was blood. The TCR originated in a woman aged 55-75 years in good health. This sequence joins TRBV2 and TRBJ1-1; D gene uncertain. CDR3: CASSGSAVKAFF. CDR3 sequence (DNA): TGTGCCAGCAGTGGGAGCGCGGTAAAAGCTTTCTTT.